This is a list of T cell receptor beta chains from one sample in a study of cytomegalovirus exposure and HLA in healthy donors. The method was immunoSEQ multiplex PCR; TCRdb's version includes in-frame clones alone and lacks a portion of them. The data show 200,000 to 250,000 clones, approximately 82% seen once. Material: PBMCs. All receptors come from a woman in her thirties or forties in good health and CMV-seronegative. The conserved cysteine and the conserved F or W are not part of the CDR3 here.

v_gene,j_gene,CDR3aa
TRBV18,TRBJ1-2,ASSPTGGGGYT
TRBV19,TRBJ1-2,ASSRDSLNYGYT
TRBV5-6,TRBJ2-3,ASSPRIGRPSTDTQY
TRBV7-9,TRBJ1-2,SSSTSTGGDYGYT
TRBV9,TRBJ2-1,ASSVEGTPNEQF
TRBV27,TRBJ1-3,ASSLTWGLGNTIY
TRBV2,TRBJ1-2,ASSGTADNYT
TRBV6-5,TRBJ2-7,ASSSRTGGAYDEQY
TRBV28,TRBJ2-7,ASSPRGGAVYEQY
TRBV27,TRBJ2-2,ASSFPDRARLGTGELF
TRBV18,TRBJ2-3,ASSLQGAIKTDTQY
TRBV5-6,TRBJ2-5,ASSSGLTLETQY
TRBV4-2,TRBJ2-5,ASSQDPSSGTQY
TRBV4-3,TRBJ2-1,ASSPSGGASSFEQF
TRBV7-3,TRBJ2-1,ASSLMGQGGYNEQF
TRBV7-9,TRBJ2-7,ASTQDRGIDEQY
TRBV15,TRBJ2-3,ATSRETAGAGTDTQY
TRBV20-1,TRBJ2-2,SASQGGELF
TRBV9,TRBJ1-4,ASSVNRGLGEKLF
TRBV6-6,TRBJ2-1,ASAEPGQGFYNEQF
TRBV28,TRBJ1-5,ASSFGRAGQGFQPQH
TRBV15,TRBJ1-2,ATSRGGLVGQGLYGYT
TRBV9,TRBJ1-2,ASSVGGTGLSYGYT
TRBV7-2,TRBJ2-7,ASSLDGGGSEQY
TRBV2,TRBJ2-6,ASSEAQQGIGANVLT
TRBV28,TRBJ1-6,ASSPPGEGVHSPLH
TRBV20-1,TRBJ1-2,SVPAAGYT